This TCR beta chain was sequenced during a study of blood T cells in healthy people across ages. Germline V gene lookup returns CDR1 SQVTM and CDR2 ANQGSEA. V was pared by 6 bases and J by 5 bases, with 5 bases of the junction left unmatched. The CDR3 is 12 residues long. A second 7 to 11 cycle PCR used barcoded and J-beta primers. TCRdb called the 5' RACE reads again in MiXCR, with one record for every CDR3 protein. In the table there are fewer than 950,000 distinct CDR3 sequences, roughly 50% of which are singletons. This chain joins TRBV29-1 and TRBJ2-5; TRBD1 aligns across 8 bases. The sample consisted of blood. The source is a man older than 75 in good health. Here the CDR3 reads CSVTTGAETQYF. As DNA, the CDR3 is TGCAGCGTGACGACAGGGGCCGAGACCCAGTACTTC.